These 29 T cell receptor beta chains originate from one sample sequenced in a study of STAT5B mutations in CD4+ large granular lymphocyte leukemia. Profiling relied on immunoSEQ multiplex PCR, and the TCRdb table lists in-frame clones only, not all of them. This table has more than 30,000 clones, roughly three quarters appearing once. The material sequenced was CD4+ T cells from blood buffy coats. These receptors were collected from a human donor in good health.

The V call is TRBV5-1, the J call TRBJ2-3; 10 nucleotides match TRBD2. After removal of 0 bases from V and 3 bases from J, the junction contained 16 bases not matched to a gene. Germline lookup yields CDR1 SGHRS and CDR2 YFSETQ. The CDR3 has 20 residues. The CDR3 region has the DNA TGCGCCAGCAGCTTGGCCCCGGTTAAGAGCGGGGGGGCCGGAACAGATACGCAGTATTTT. The encoded protein is CASSLAPVKSGGAGTDTQYF.

This clone was detected only once. This chain uses TRBV13 with TRBJ2-7; D might be TRBD2 (5 bases). From germline, CDR1 is PRHDT and CDR2 FYEKMQ (reference sequence). The CDR3 spans 15 residues. V lost 5 bases to trimming and J lost 5 bases, with 19 bases between them. The CDR3 DNA reads as TGTGCCAGCAGCCATTCCTGGCGGGCGCCGGACGAGCAGTACTTC. It is translated as CASSHSWRAPDEQYF.

This rearrangement joins TRBV7-6 to TRBJ2-5, with TRBD2 identical over 13 bases. Germline V lookup: CDR1 SGHVS, CDR2 FNYEAQ. Germline trimming cut 5 bases from V and 2 bases from J; bases unmatched to any gene: 5. The CDR3 loop spans 16 amino acids. DNA of the CDR3: TGTGCCAGCAGCCTACTAGCGGGAGGGATACAAGAGACCCAGTACTTC. It encodes CASSLLAGGIQETQYF. The full variable domain, rest sourced from reference TRBV7-6 and TRBJ2-5, is GAGVSQSPRYKVTKRGQDVALRCDPISGHVSLYWYRQALGQGPEFLTYFNYEAQQDKSGLPNDRFSAERPEGSISTLTIQRTEQRDSAMYRCASSLLAGGIQETQYFGPGTRLLVL.

V usage is TRBV4-2 and J usage is TRBJ2-3; 8 positions match TRBD2. Germline CDR1 LGHNA, CDR2 YNFKEQ. Trimming removed 1 base from V and 6 bases from J; junction bases left unmatched: 15. The CDR3 is 18 amino acids. Written as DNA, the CDR3 is TGTGCCAGCAGCCAAGGAACCGGGACTAGAGACCCCAGGGATACGCAGTATTTT. Protein sequence: CASSQGTGTRDPRDTQYF.

This chain joins TRBV7-6 and TRBJ2-1; 12 bases match TRBD2. CDR3 length: 17 residues. Trimming at V came to 1 base and at J to 7 bases, leaving 8 bases not matched to a gene. Per the germline V gene, CDR1 is SGHVS and CDR2 is FNYEAQ. The CDR3 spells CASSLEASGRAWNEQFF. The CDR3 DNA is TGTGCCAGCAGCTTAGAGGCTAGCGGGAGGGCTTGGAATGAGCAGTTCTTC.

V and J are TRBV11-2 and TRBJ1-2; D remains unclear. The CDR3 runs 12 residues. V shed 4 bases and J shed 6 bases, with 9 bases lying between them. The germline V gene has CDR1 SGHAT and CDR2 FQNNGV. CDR3 in DNA: TGTGCCAGCAGCTCGGAAACCCATGGCTACACCTTC. This gives the protein CASSSETHGYTF.

Only a few counts were recorded for this clone. The J gene is TRBJ1-1, the V gene TRBV14, with D tentatively TRBD1 (6 bases). From germline, CDR1 is SGHDN and CDR2 FVKESK. V lost 4 bases to trimming and J lost 1 base, with 13 bases between them. The CDR3 contains 15 residues. Here the CDR3 DNA reads TGTGCCAGCAGCCGGCAGGGGCTGCGGAACACTGAAGCTTTCTTT. As protein: CASSRQGLRNTEAFF.

This sequence joins TRBV7-2 and TRBJ2-7; 8 bases fit TRBD1. Germline assignment: CDR1 SGHTA and CDR2 FQGNSA. After removal of 5 bases from V and 3 bases from J, the junction contained 3 bases not matched to a gene. The CDR3 contains 13 residues. The CDR3 nucleotides read TGTGCCAGCAGCCCAGGGGGCCGCTACGAGCAGTACTTC. Its protein product is CASSPGGRYEQYF.

The CDR3 nucleotides read TGTGCCAGCAGCTCGGACAGGTCCAATCAGCCCCAGCATTTT. Translation gives CASSSDRSNQPQHF. V usage is TRBV7-9 and J usage is TRBJ1-5; 7 bases align to TRBD1. This CDR3 is built from 14 residues. J lost 3 bases, V lost 4 bases, and 3 bases had no gene match. Germline-derived CDR1 and CDR2 are SEHNR and FQNEAQ (reference sequence). The complete variable domain, with remaining parts taken from reference TRBV7-9 and TRBJ1-5, reads DTGVSQNPRHKITKRGQNVTFRCDPISEHNRLYWYRQTLGQGPEFLTYFQNEAQLEKSRLLSDRFSAERPKGSFSTLEIQRTEQGDSAMYLCASSSDRSNQPQHFGDGTRLSIL.

V gene TRBV30 combines with J gene TRBJ2-3; 7 bases line up with TRBD2. The length of the CDR3 is 16 residues. The J segment lost 7 bases and the V segment lost 2 bases, leaving 15 bases of the junction unmatched. Germline V gene sequence: CDR1 GTSNPN, CDR2 SVGIG (reference sequence). Here the CDR3 reads CAWSPSRTPGGHTQYF. The CDR3 region has the DNA TGTGCCTGGAGTCCCTCGAGGACACCGGGAGGTCATACGCAGTATTTT. Full variable domain (missing parts from reference TRBV30 and TRBJ2-3): SQTIHQWPATLVQPVGSPLSLECTVEGTSNPNLYWYRQAAGRGLQLLFYSVGIGQISSEVPQNLSASRPQDRQFILSSKKLLLSDSGFYLCAWSPSRTPGGHTQYFGPGTRLTVL.

The DNA of the CDR3 is TGTGCCAGCAGCTGGGGACAGGAGCGGTACGAGCAGTACTTC. Translated: CASSWGQERYEQYF. The chain links TRBV7-2 to TRBJ2-7; TRBD1 aligns across 8 bases. There are 14 residues in the CDR3. The trim removed 4 bases at V and 4 bases at J, leaving 6 bases unmatched. CDR1 SGHTA and CDR2 FQGNSA come from the germline V gene.

J is TRBJ1-1 and V is TRBV18; no clear D. Germline V gene lookup returns CDR1 KGHSH and CDR2 LQKENI. V was pared by 4 bases and J by 2 bases, with 8 bases between. There are 13 residues in the CDR3. The CDR3 is CASSRAGNTEAFF. The CDR3 DNA follows: TGTGCCAGCTCACGGGCGGGCAACACTGAAGCTTTCTTT.

This clone occurred a few times. The gene calls are TRBV13 and TRBJ2-1; 13 positions match TRBD2. The germline CDR1 and CDR2 sequences are PRHDT and FYEKMQ (reference sequence). With V trimmed by 3 bases and J by 4 bases, 6 bases remained unmatched. The CDR3 has 17 amino acids. DNA for the CDR3: TGTGCCAGCAGCTTTCGGACTAGCGGGGGACTTTACAATGAGCAGTTCTTC. The encoded protein is CASSFRTSGGLYNEQFF. Full variable domain (remainder filled in from reference TRBV13 and TRBJ2-1): AAGVIQSPRHLIKEKRETATLKCYPIPRHDTVYWYQQGPGQDPQFLISFYEKMQSDKGSIPDRFSAQQFSDYHSELNMSSLELGDSALYFCASSFRTSGGLYNEQFFGPGTRLTVL.

The J gene is TRBJ1-4, the V gene TRBV19, with a tentative D call TRBD1 (5 bases). Trimming pared 4 bases from V and 7 bases from J, leaving 10 bases between. This CDR3 comprises 13 residues. The germline gives CDR1 LNHDA, CDR2 SQIVND (reference sequence). This CDR3 reads CASSNGAGEKLFF. CDR3 sequence (DNA): TGTGCCAGTAGTAACGGGGCCGGTGAAAAACTGTTTTTT.

The V call is TRBV5-6, the J call TRBJ1-1; D might be TRBD1 (6 bases). The V and J ends lost 2 bases and 2 bases respectively, with 10 bases between them. Germline V lookup: CDR1 SGHDT, CDR2 YYEEEE. The length of the CDR3 is 14 residues. The CDR3: CASSFRGRNTEAFF. The CDR3 region has the DNA TGTGCCAGCAGCTTTCGGGGGCGCAACACTGAAGCTTTCTTT.

This chain joins TRBV5-1 and TRBJ2-2, with TRBD2 as a possible D gene (7 bases). CDR1 is SGHRS, CDR2 YFSETQ, per germline. V shed 4 bases and J shed 1 base, with 14 bases lying between them. The CDR3 runs to 16 residues. CDR3: CASSLQGGGNTGELFF. In DNA, the CDR3 is TGCGCCAGCAGCCTCCAGGGAGGGGGGAACACCGGGGAGCTGTTTTTT. Combining the CDR3 with reference TRBV5-1 and TRBJ2-2 gives the whole variable domain KAGVTQTPRYLIKTRGQQVTLSCSPISGHRSVSWYQQTPGQGLQFLFEYFSETQRNKGNFPGRFSGRQFSNSRSEMNVSTLELGDSALYLCASSLQGGGNTGELFFGEGSRLTVL.

A few counts support this clone. The chain joins TRBV27 to TRBJ1-5; possible D gene TRBD1, 5 bases. V lost 3 bases, J lost 11 bases, and 11 bases lay in between. In germline, CDR1 is MNHEY, CDR2 SMNVEV (reference sequence). CDR3 length: 12 residues. The CDR3 is CASSFLGGAQHF. In DNA, the CDR3 is TGTGCCAGCAGTTTCTTGGGGGGGGCCCAGCATTTT.

This chain joins TRBV29-1 and TRBJ2-1, with 12 nucleotides matching TRBD2. The CDR3 loop spans 16 amino acids. V dropped 5 bases and J dropped 5; count of bases not matched to a gene: 10. Germline assignment: CDR1 SQVTM and CDR2 ANQGSEA. In DNA, the CDR3 is TGCAGCGTTTCAACCACTAGCGGGAGGTCGAACAATGAGCAGTTCTTC. Encoded protein: CSVSTTSGRSNNEQFF.

The chain employs TRBV18 and TRBJ2-7; D may be TRBD1 (6 bases). V was shortened by 1 base and J by 6 bases, with 16 bases between the two germline ends. CDR3 size: 15 residues. Germline CDR1 is KGHSH and CDR2 is LQKENI. In nucleotides, the CDR3 is TGTGCCAGCTCACCACGGGACATCAGTGTCTCCGAGCAGTACTTC. As protein: CASSPRDISVSEQYF.

V usage is TRBV5-4 and J usage is TRBJ1-2; tentatively, D is TRBD1 (6 bases). Trimming took off 4 bases at V and 3 bases at J, with 13 bases between the two ends. Germline lookup yields CDR1 SGHNT and CDR2 YYREEE (reference sequence). The CDR3 contains 14 residues. CDR3 region: CASSRGAEDYGYTF. For the CDR3, the DNA is TGTGCCAGCAGCCGGGGGGCTGAGGACTATGGCTACACCTTC.

The J gene is TRBJ1-3, the V gene TRBV4-2; D not resolved. This CDR3 has 18 amino acids. Germline V lookup: CDR1 LGHNA, CDR2 YNFKEQ. Trimming took 1 base from V and 1 from J, leaving 17 bases between them. For the CDR3, the DNA is TGTGCCAGCAGCCAAGCCCACCTCCTGGGGTCTTCTGGAAACACCATATATTTT. This sequence encodes CASSQAHLLGSSGNTIYF.

This clone has a single count. The CDR3 DNA reads TGTGCCAGTAGTGGAGGCGGACAGGGGGCGTATGGCTACACCTTC. Translating gives CASSGGGQGAYGYTF. V is TRBV19 and J is TRBJ1-2; TRBD1 aligns across 11 bases. After removal of 5 bases from V and 5 bases from J, the junction contained 7 bases not matched to a gene. The CDR3 covers 15 residues. Per germline, CDR1 LNHDA and CDR2 SQIVND (reference sequence). The full variable domain, completed using reference TRBV19 and TRBJ1-2, is DGGITQSPKYLFRKEGQNVTLSCEQNLNHDAMYWYRQDPGQGLRLIYYSQIVNDFQKGDIAEGYSVSREKKESFPLTVTSAQKNPTAFYLCASSGGGQGAYGYTFGSGTRLTVV.

The gene calls are TRBV6-1 and TRBJ2-4; no firm D call. Germline values: CDR1 MNHNS, CDR2 SASEGT. The length of the CDR3 is 15 residues. V was clipped by 2 bases and J by 3 bases, with 11 bases between them. The CDR3 sequence: CASSETGGGKNIQYF. Here the CDR3 DNA reads TGTGCCAGCAGTGAAACGGGCGGTGGCAAAAACATTCAGTACTTC.

V usage is TRBV4-2 and J usage is TRBJ1-5; D not resolved. CDR1 is LGHNA and CDR2 is YNFKEQ in the germline V gene. V was clipped by 1 base and J by 2 bases, with 12 bases between them. This CDR3 spans 16 amino acids. The CDR3 sequence: CASSQGRLGGNQPQHF. CDR3 bases: TGTGCCAGCAGCCAAGGGAGACTAGGCGGCAATCAGCCCCAGCATTTT.

The genes are TRBV28 and TRBJ1-5; TRBD1 matches 8 bases. The CDR3 runs 16 residues. V lost 5 bases to trimming and J lost 1 base; unmatched junction nucleotides: 7. Germline values: CDR1 MDHEN, CDR2 SYDVKM. Here the CDR3 DNA reads TGTGCCAGCAGTCCCTTGGACAGGGCGAGCAATCAGCCCCAGCATTTT. This gives the protein CASSPLDRASNQPQHF.

V and J are TRBV7-9 and TRBJ2-1; TRBD2 matches 14 bases. The CDR3 runs 16 residues. CDR1 is SEHNR and CDR2 is FQNEAQ in the germline V gene (reference sequence). J was trimmed by 8 bases and V by 1 base; bases with no gene match: 4. Here the CDR3 reads CASSLGGTSGSDEQFF. DNA for the CDR3: TGTGCCAGCAGCTTAGGGGGGACTAGCGGGAGCGATGAGCAGTTCTTC.

In its sample, this clone was seen a few times. The chain carries TRBV7-2 and TRBJ2-5; unclear D gene. Germline CDR1 and CDR2: SGHTA and FQGNSA. The V end was cut by 5 bases, the J end by 2 bases, with 9 bases between. This CDR3 is 13 amino acids long. The CDR3 DNA sequence: TGTGCCAGCAGCCGACTTATTCAAGAGACCCAGTACTTC. Translated, it gives CASSRLIQETQYF.

This sequence joins TRBV7-9 and TRBJ2-5; 8 bases are shared with TRBD1. The CDR3 is made up of 16 amino acids. J was trimmed by 4 bases and V by 6 bases; bases with no gene match: 13. Germline V lookup: CDR1 SEHNR, CDR2 FQNEAQ (reference sequence). This CDR3 is CASSLVWTGPGETQYF. DNA of the CDR3: TGTGCCAGCAGTCTAGTTTGGACAGGGCCAGGAGAGACCCAGTACTTC.

The gene calls are TRBV5-6 and TRBJ1-1; D perhaps matches TRBD1 (6 bases). In germline, CDR1 is SGHDT, CDR2 YYEEEE. CDR3 length: 15 amino acids. The ends were cut back, 7 bases at V and 0 bases at J, with 16 bases in the middle. CDR3 bases: TGTGCCAGCGGGGGCATGGCCAGAATGAACACTGAAGCTTTCTTT. It is translated as CASGGMARMNTEAFF.